This TCR beta chain originates from a study of cytomegalovirus exposure and HLA in healthy donors. The PCR ran on 60 Vbeta and 13 Jbeta primers. Source study methods: In a later analysis, some 80 million unique TCR beta chains included roughly 11 million shared by two or more donors. Data came from immunoSEQ multiplex PCR; TCRdb stores just in-frame clones and leaves some out. The V and J calls and the clone size are those of that table, but D and trimming were determined from the DNA. Here the sample spans roughly 150,000 clones, approximately 71% being singletons. This clone has just a few counts. Antigen unknown. Study outcomes and limitations: A classifier reportedly called cytomegalovirus status with high sensitivity and specificity. Productive rates of about 87% or about 30% were seen for most TCR beta V segments in an earlier analysis. The authors later found HLA-associated TCR beta chains more clonally expanded than equally common others.

The CDR3 loop spans 14 amino acids. V lost 2 bases and J lost 8; bases outside the gene matches: 5. The V gene's germline CDR1 is MDHEN and CDR2 SYDVKM. The TCR comes from a man aged 18 to 29 in good health and CMV-seropositive. The material sequenced was PBMCs. The chain joins TRBV28 to TRBJ1-4; TRBD1 matches 7 bases. CDR3 residues: CASSLPTGSEKLFF. The CDR3 nucleotides are TGTGCCAGCAGTTTACCGACAGGGTCCGAAAAACTGTTTTTT.